This T cell receptor beta chain was observed in a study of beta chain features in type 1 diabetes. Expressed TCRB transcripts were sequenced after all isolated RNA was converted to cDNA. Profiling relied on immunoSEQ multiplex PCR, and the TCRdb table lists in-frame clones only, not all of them. The sample includes 200,000 to 250,000 clones, around an eighth of them seen just once. Germline lookup yields CDR1 SGDLS and CDR2 YYNGEE. The CDR3 spans 18 residues. Trimming took off 0 bases at V and 4 bases at J, with 20 bases between the two ends. Sequencing used naive CD4+ T cells from blood. This chain links TRBV9 with TRBJ2-1; perhaps TRBD2 as D (7 bases). This sequence originates from a middle-aged woman in good health. The CDR3 reads CASSVGVGGPGGYNEQFF. In DNA form, the CDR3 reads TGTGCCAGCAGCGTAGGAGTGGGGGGGCCCGGGGGTTACAATGAGCAGTTCTTC. Full variable domain (rest looked up from reference TRBV9 and TRBJ2-1): DSGVTQTPKHLITATGQRVTLRCSPRSGDLSVYWYQQSLDQGLQFLIQYYNGEERAKGNILERFSAQQFPDLHSELNLSSLELGDSALYFCASSVGVGGPGGYNEQFFGPGTRLTVL.